One and the same sample provided the 28 T cell receptor beta chains below, sequenced in a study of shared clonotypes between healthy human individuals. This table comes from immunoSEQ multiplex PCR, and its TCRdb copy is limited to in-frame clones, with some not included. The sample yields millions of clones, 85% to 95% seen once. Material: naive CD4+ T cells sorted from blood. This sample's subset: CD45RA+ positively selected. These receptors all stem from a man aged 18 to 30 in good health.

The chain is built from TRBV6-5 and TRBJ1-2; TRBD1 might be the D (5 bases). The V end lost 7 bases, the J end lost 6 bases, and 12 bases lay between the germline ends. CDR1 and CDR2 from the germline V gene are MNHEY and SVGAGI. This CDR3 comprises 12 residues. CDR3 residues: CASTPWGNGYTF. In nucleotides, the CDR3 is TGTGCCAGCACCCCGTGGGGCAATGGCTACACCTTC.

J is TRBJ2-3 and V is TRBV5-1; 9 positions match TRBD2. J gave up 1 base and V 1 base, and 7 bases lay outside the gene matches. Germline values: CDR1 SGHRS, CDR2 YFSETQ. The CDR3 sequence is 17 residues long. The CDR3 spells CASSLRSSGSGTDTQYF. In nucleotides, the CDR3 is TGCGCCAGCAGCTTGCGGAGTAGCGGGAGTGGCACAGATACGCAGTATTTT.

Only a few counts were recorded for this clone. J is TRBJ1-1 and V is TRBV2; 7 bases are shared with TRBD1. In germline, CDR1 is SNHLY, CDR2 FYNNEI. The CDR3 totals 13 residues. The V segment lost 6 bases and the J segment 8 bases; nucleotides outside the gene matches: 9. This chain's CDR3 is CASRYDRAREAFF. As DNA, the CDR3 is TGTGCCAGCAGATATGACAGGGCGCGGGAAGCTTTCTTT.

This clone was seen only a few times. The V call is TRBV6-5, the J call TRBJ1-6, with D uncertain. CDR3 length: 13 residues. Germline V gene sequence: CDR1 MNHEY, CDR2 SVGAGI. The germline V and J ends were trimmed by 5 bases and 8 bases, with 10 bases remaining between them. DNA of the CDR3: TGTGCCAGCAGTCCCAGCGGTGATTCACCCCTCCACTTT. Translation: CASSPSGDSPLHF.

The V and J genes are TRBV27 and TRBJ1-3; the D gene is possibly TRBD1 (5 bases). With 5 bases removed from V and 6 bases from J, the gap between germline ends came to 14 bases. Germline V lookup: CDR1 MNHEY, CDR2 SMNVEV (reference sequence). CDR3 length equals 14 residues. The CDR3 loop is CASSPGWGKNTIYF. As DNA, the CDR3 is TGTGCCAGCAGTCCCGGATGGGGCAAAAACACCATATATTTT.

In this sample, this clone turned up once. This chain's CDR3 is CASSETGGLEKLFF. The DNA of the CDR3 is TGTGCCAGCAGTGAGACAGGGGGCTTAGAAAAACTGTTTTTT. This chain joins TRBV2 and TRBJ1-4; TRBD1 matches at 10 bases. The CDR3 is 14 amino acids. Germline V CDR1 and CDR2: SNHLY, FYNNEI. The junction had 3 bases not matched to a gene; V was cut back by 3 bases and J by 8 bases.

V is TRBV2 and J is TRBJ1-2; TRBD1 matches 8 bases. CDR1 and CDR2 from the germline V gene are SNHLY and FYNNEI. The V segment lost 5 bases and the J segment 6 bases; nucleotides outside the gene matches: 8. The length of the CDR3 is 14 residues. The DNA for the CDR3 is TGTGCCAGCAGTCTAAACAGGGGGGATGATGGCTACACCTTC. Encoded protein: CASSLNRGDDGYTF.

This chain connects TRBV7-3 to TRBJ2-3; D might be TRBD1 (6 bases). This CDR3 is built from 15 residues. The V gene's germline CDR1 is SGHTA and CDR2 FQGTGA. Trimming left V 4 bases short and J 2 bases short, with 13 bases between. CDR3 sequence (DNA): TGTGCCAGCAGCTGGGACCGGACAGCCACAGATACGCAGTATTTT. Amino acid sequence: CASSWDRTATDTQYF.

A note on this clone: Other DNA sequences in the same sample also yield this CDR3. This chain links TRBV2 with TRBJ2-2; 7 bases agree with TRBD1. In germline, CDR1 is SNHLY, CDR2 FYNNEI. The J segment lost 1 base and the V segment lost 5 bases, leaving 4 bases of the junction unmatched. CDR3 length: 15 residues. In DNA form, the CDR3 reads TGTGCCAGCAGTAGAAACAGGGGGAACACCGGGGAGCTGTTTTTT. This translates into CASSRNRGNTGELFF.

CDR3 coding DNA: TGTGCCAGCAGTTACGAACATAGGGGGGCTTTCTTT. Translated: CASSYEHRGAFF. V is TRBV6-6 and J is TRBJ1-1, with D perhaps matching TRBD1 (6 bases). Germline loops: CDR1 MNHNY, CDR2 SVGAGI (reference sequence). CDR3 length equals 12 residues. The V and J ends lost 2 bases and 11 bases respectively, with 12 bases between them.

The chain combines TRBV19 with TRBJ2-3, with no clear D. The length of the CDR3 is 13 residues. Germline lookup yields CDR1 LNHDA and CDR2 SQIVND (reference sequence). Trimming pared 8 bases from V and 1 base from J, leaving 10 bases between. This chain's CDR3 is CASGESGTDTQYF. The CDR3 DNA is TGTGCCAGTGGCGAGAGCGGCACAGATACGCAGTATTTT.

The V call is TRBV21-1, the J call TRBJ2-3; TRBD2, the table's D call, was not compared with the DNA. TRBV21-1 is shown as a pseudogene. This CDR3 contains 15 residues. The CDR3 DNA is TGTGCCAGCAGCAAAGGGGGGACTAGCACAGATACGCAGTATTTT. Protein: CASSKGGTSTDTQYF.

Comments on this clone: This sample also contains other DNA sequences that code for the same CDR3. V and J are TRBV9 and TRBJ2-1; 11 bases match TRBD2. The CDR3 sequence is 15 residues long. V was pared by 0 bases and J by 7 bases, with 3 bases of the junction left unmatched. Germline assignment: CDR1 SGDLS and CDR2 YYNGEE. CDR3 sequence: CASSVGLAGNNEQFF. The CDR3 DNA is TGTGCCAGCAGCGTAGGACTAGCGGGAAATAATGAGCAGTTCTTC.

The gene calls are TRBV7-2 and TRBJ1-5; D is undetermined. V was pared by 5 bases and J by 6 bases, with 17 bases between. Looked up from germline, CDR1 is SGHTA and CDR2 is FQGNSA. The CDR3 is 15 amino acids. The CDR3, as DNA: TGTGCCAGCAGCGACACTTGGGGTGGGCCTCAGCCCCAGCATTTT. It encodes CASSDTWGGPQPQHF.

This chain links TRBV18 with TRBJ2-1; 9 bases map to TRBD2. CDR1 and CDR2 from the germline V gene are KGHSH and LQKENI. CDR3 length equals 16 residues. V lost 3 bases and J lost 4; bases outside the gene matches: 7. The CDR3 sequence is CASSPRAGGMYNEQFF. As DNA, the CDR3 is TGTGCCAGCTCACCTCGAGCGGGGGGTATGTACAATGAGCAGTTCTTC.

V usage is TRBV2 and J usage is TRBJ2-2; 7 positions match TRBD2. This CDR3 contains 12 residues. Germline CDR1 SNHLY, CDR2 FYNNEI. The trim removed 8 bases at V and 6 bases at J, leaving 3 bases unmatched. CDR3 nucleotide sequence: TGTGCCAGCGGACTAGGGCCCGGGGAGCTGTTTTTT. This translates into CASGLGPGELFF.

In its sample, this clone was seen a few times. J is TRBJ2-7 and V is TRBV2; D may be TRBD2 (5 bases). The CDR3 consists of 14 residues. V lost 3 bases and J lost 2, with 11 bases in between. Germline V gene lookup returns CDR1 SNHLY and CDR2 FYNNEI. CDR3 sequence reads: CASSDTPRAYEQYF. The DNA for the CDR3 is TGTGCCAGCAGTGATACCCCGCGGGCCTACGAGCAGTACTTC. Full variable domain (rest looked up from reference TRBV2 and TRBJ2-7): EPEVTQTPSHQVTQMGQEVILRCVPISNHLYFYWYRQILGQKVEFLVSFYNNEISEKSEIFDDQFSVERPDGSNFTLKIRSTKLEDSAMYFCASSDTPRAYEQYFGPGTRLTVT.

V is TRBV4-1 and J is TRBJ1-2; 7 bases fit TRBD1. Germline lookup yields CDR1 MGHRA and CDR2 YSYEKL. V shed 1 base, J shed 2 bases, and the junction held 16 bases outside the gene matches. The CDR3 contains 19 residues. CDR3: CASSQGSGVHRGGNYGYTF. The CDR3 nucleotides read TGCGCCAGCAGCCAAGGCTCGGGGGTCCACAGGGGAGGGAACTATGGCTACACCTTC.

This chain joins TRBV6-5 and TRBJ2-5, with a possible D match to TRBD2 (5 bases). This CDR3 is built from 15 residues. In germline, CDR1 is MNHEY, CDR2 SVGAGI. The V end was cut by 5 bases, the J end by 11 bases, with 24 bases between. CDR3 in DNA: TGTGCCAGCAGTACTGATCCCGCTAGCCACTCACTGCAGTACTTC. Protein: CASSTDPASHSLQYF.

The chain uses TRBV30 and TRBJ2-7; perhaps TRBD2 as D (7 bases). Trimming pared 1 base from V and 2 bases from J, leaving 12 bases between. The CDR3 has 14 residues. Germline lookup yields CDR1 GTSNPN and CDR2 SVGIG (reference sequence). CDR3 sequence (DNA): TGTGCCTGGAGTGCAAAGGGGGGGACCTACGAGCAGTACTTC. This translates into CAWSAKGGTYEQYF.

This clone has only one observation. V is TRBV30 and J is TRBJ1-4, with D hard to call. Per the germline V gene, CDR1 is GTSNPN and CDR2 is SVGIG (reference sequence). V dropped 3 bases and J dropped 4 bases, with 3 bases sitting between them. This CDR3 has 11 residues. CDR3 coding DNA: TGTGCCTGGAGGTATAATGAAAAACTGTTTTTT. Protein product: CAWRYNEKLFF.

The sample holds one count of this clone. This chain connects TRBV5-1 to TRBJ2-3; D gene ambiguous. The CDR3 runs to 17 residues. In germline, CDR1 is SGHRS, CDR2 YFSETQ. V shed 2 bases and J shed 1 base, with 17 bases lying between them. The CDR3, as DNA: TGCGCCAGCAGCTTAAAAACGCCGCGCCAGGGCACAGATACGCAGTATTTT. Its translation is CASSLKTPRQGTDTQYF.

As to this clone: Additional DNA sequences in this sample encode the identical CDR3. The chain links TRBV29-1 to TRBJ2-7; D might be TRBD1 (7 bases). V was shortened by 4 bases and J by 3 bases, with 10 bases between the two germline ends. Germline V gives CDR1 SQVTM, CDR2 ANQGSEA. The CDR3 totals 12 residues. The CDR3 sequence: CSVVRDSYEQYF. CDR3 sequence (DNA): TGCAGCGTTGTGCGGGACAGCTACGAGCAGTACTTC.

The chain recombines TRBV6-5 with TRBJ1-4, with 9 bases matching TRBD1. This CDR3 is built from 12 residues. With 8 bases clipped from V and 8 bases from J, the junction kept 3 bases outside the gene matches. Germline V gene sequence: CDR1 MNHEY, CDR2 SVGAGI. The CDR3 spells CASQGQGEKLFF. Here the CDR3 DNA reads TGTGCCAGCCAGGGACAGGGAGAAAAACTGTTTTTT.

V and J are TRBV5-4 and TRBJ1-2, with 7 positions matching TRBD1. CDR3 length: 16 residues. Germline CDR1 SGHNT, CDR2 YYREEE (reference sequence). V was pared by 3 bases and J by 2 bases, with 10 bases of the junction left unmatched. This CDR3 is CASSSPAQQGNYGYTF. CDR3 coding DNA: TGTGCCAGCAGCTCCCCCGCCCAACAGGGGAACTATGGCTACACCTTC. Filled out from reference TRBV5-4 and TRBJ1-2, the complete variable domain reads ETGVTQSPTHLIKTRGQQVTLRCSSQSGHNTVSWYQQALGQGPQFIFQYYREEENGRGNFPPRFSGLQFPNYSSELNVNALELDDSALYLCASSSPAQQGNYGYTFGSGTRLTVV.

The rearrangement links TRBV11-2 to TRBJ1-6; 8 positions match TRBD1. J lost 8 bases, V lost 3 bases, and 6 bases had no gene match. This CDR3 is built from 15 residues. Germline assignment: CDR1 SGHAT and CDR2 FQNNGV. The DNA for the CDR3 is TGTGCCAGCAGCTTGGGACAGGTGGGAGATTCACCCCTCCACTTT. This translates into CASSLGQVGDSPLHF.

The chain is built from TRBV11-2 and TRBJ2-3, with 12 bases fitting TRBD2. This CDR3 has 16 amino acids. Germline CDR1 SGHAT, CDR2 FQNNGV. V gave up 5 bases and J gave up 2 bases; unmatched junction bases: 5. CDR3 in DNA: TGTGCCAGCAGCAAGGGACTAGCGGGCCCCACAGATACGCAGTATTTT. It codes for CASSKGLAGPTDTQYF.

On this clone: The same CDR3 arises from other DNA sequences in this sample as well. This chain links TRBV7-2 with TRBJ2-5, with unresolved D. Looked up from germline, CDR1 is SGHTA and CDR2 is FQGNSA. Trimming shortened V by 5 bases and J by 3 bases, and 4 bases separated the two germline ends. The length of the CDR3 is 11 residues. DNA for the CDR3: TGTGCCAGCAGCAGTAAAGAGACCCAGTACTTC. It translates to CASSSKETQYF.